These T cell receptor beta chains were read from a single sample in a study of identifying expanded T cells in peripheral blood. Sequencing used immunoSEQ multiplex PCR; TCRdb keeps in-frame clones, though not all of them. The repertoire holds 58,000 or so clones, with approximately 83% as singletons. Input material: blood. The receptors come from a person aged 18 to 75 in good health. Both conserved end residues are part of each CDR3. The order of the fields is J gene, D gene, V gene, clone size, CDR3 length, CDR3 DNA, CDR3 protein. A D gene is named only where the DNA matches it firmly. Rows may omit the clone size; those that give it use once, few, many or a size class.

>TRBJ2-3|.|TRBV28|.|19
TGTGCCAGCAGTTTATGGGGTGTGATCTCCTTAAACCGCACAGATACGCAGTATTTT
CASSLWGVISLNRTDTQYF
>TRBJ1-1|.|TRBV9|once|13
TGTGCCAGCAGCTTGGGCCGGAACACTGAAGCTTTCTTT
CASSLGRNTEAFF
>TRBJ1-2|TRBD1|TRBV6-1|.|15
TGTGCCAGCAGATCCGGGACAGGGGTTAACTATGGCTACACCTTC
CASRSGTGVNYGYTF
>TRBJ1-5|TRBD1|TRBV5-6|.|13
TGTGCCAGCAGCGCTACAGGGGGCTCCCCTCAGCATTTT
CASSATGGSPQHF
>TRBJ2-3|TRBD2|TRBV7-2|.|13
TGTGCCAGCAGCCCACCCCGGGAGGGTAGTCTGTATTTT
CASSPPREGSLYF
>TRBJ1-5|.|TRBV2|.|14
TGTGCCAGCAGTGAGGGATATAGCAATCAGCCCCAGCATTTT
CASSEGYSNQPQHF
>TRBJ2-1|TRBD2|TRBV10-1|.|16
TGCGCCAGCAGTTCGGGACTAGCGGGGGGAGACAATGAGCAGTTCTTC
CASSSGLAGGDNEQFF
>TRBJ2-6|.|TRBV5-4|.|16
TGTGCCAGCAGCCCTGGTGGCATCTCTGGGGCCAACGTCCTGACTTTC
CASSPGGISGANVLTF
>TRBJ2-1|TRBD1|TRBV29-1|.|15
TGCAGCGTTGAATTCTCTGGACAGGGAGTCAATGAGCAGTTCTTC
CSVEFSGQGVNEQFF
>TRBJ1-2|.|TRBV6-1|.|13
TGTGCCAGCAGTAGTGAAAGAAACTATGGCTACACCTTC
CASSSERNYGYTF
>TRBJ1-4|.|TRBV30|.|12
TGTGCCTGGCAAAGGGCGAGTGAAAAACTGTTTTTT
CAWQRASEKLFF
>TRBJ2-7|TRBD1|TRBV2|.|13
TGTGCCAGCAGTGGGGACAGGGGGTACGAGCAGTACTTC
CASSGDRGYEQYF
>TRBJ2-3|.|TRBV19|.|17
TGTGCCAGTAGTATAGCTCCGGCCGGGCACAGCACAGATACGCAGTATTTT
CASSIAPAGHSTDTQYF
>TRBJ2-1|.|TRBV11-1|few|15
TGTGCCAGCAGCTTAGGGGGCCAGCCCTACAATGAGCAGTTCTTC
CASSLGGQPYNEQFF
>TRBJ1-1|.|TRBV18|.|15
TGTGCCAGCTCACCCATGGACAGCAGGAACACTGAAGCTTTCTTT
CASSPMDSRNTEAFF
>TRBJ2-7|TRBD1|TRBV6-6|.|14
TGTGCCAGCAACCTCGGGACAGGGGACTACGAGCAGTACTTC
CASNLGTGDYEQYF
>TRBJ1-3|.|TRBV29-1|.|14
TGCAGCGCCCATAGGGGGGGAGGCGGAAACACCATATATTTT
CSAHRGGGGNTIYF
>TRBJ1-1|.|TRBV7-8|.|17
TGTGCCAGCAGCTTCAATCAGCGGGACGCCATGAACACTGAAGCTTTCTTT
CASSFNQRDAMNTEAFF
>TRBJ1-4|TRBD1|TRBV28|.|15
TGTGCCAGCAGTCTCGCGGACAGGTCAAGGGGAAAACTGTTTTTT
CASSLADRSRGKLFF
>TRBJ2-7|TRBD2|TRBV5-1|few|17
TGCGCCAGCAGCTTGGGTCCGGCAGGGGAAGCGGGAGTGGAGCAGTACTTC
CASSLGPAGEAGVEQYF
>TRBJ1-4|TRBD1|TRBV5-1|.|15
TGCGCCAGCAGCTTACCGGGACAGGGGACTGAAAAACTGTTTTTT
CASSLPGQGTEKLFF
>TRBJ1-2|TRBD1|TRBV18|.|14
TGTGCCAGCTCACCTTCGACAGGGTTACACGGCTACACCTTC
CASSPSTGLHGYTF
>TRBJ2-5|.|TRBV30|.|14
TGTGCCTGCACTCAAGGGGGGGCAGGAGAGACCCAGTACTTC
CACTQGGAGETQYF
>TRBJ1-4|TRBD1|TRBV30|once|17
TGTGCCTGGAGTGCCGTCGGACAGGGAGATCTGGCTGAAAAACTGTTTTTT
CAWSAVGQGDLAEKLFF
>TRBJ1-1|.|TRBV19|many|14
TGTGCCAGTAGTATTACAGGAGTGAACACTGAAGCTTTCTTT
CASSITGVNTEAFF
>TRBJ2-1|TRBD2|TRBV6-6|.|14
TGTGCCAGCGGGCGACTAGCGGGAGGGAGTGAGCAGTTCTTC
CASGRLAGGSEQFF
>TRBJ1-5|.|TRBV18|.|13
TGTGCCAGCTCACCAGGGAAGGAACAGCCCCAGCATTTT
CASSPGKEQPQHF
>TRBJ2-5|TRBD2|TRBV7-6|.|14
TGTGCCAGCAGCGCCCGACTAGCGGGAGAGACCCAGTACTTC
CASSARLAGETQYF
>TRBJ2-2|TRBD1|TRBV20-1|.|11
TGCAGTGCTAGAGTGGACAGGAAGCTGTTTTTT
CSARVDRKLFF
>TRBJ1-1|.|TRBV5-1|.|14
TGCGCCAGCAGCTTGGTAGGTTATAACACTGAAGCTTTCTTT
CASSLVGYNTEAFF
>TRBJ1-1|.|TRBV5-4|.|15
TGTGCCAGCAGCCCGGGTAGCAGGGATGGGCTTGAAGCTTTCTTT
CASSPGSRDGLEAFF
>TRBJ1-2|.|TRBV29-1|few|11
TGCAGCGCTGCAACGGACTATGGCTACACCTTC
CSAATDYGYTF
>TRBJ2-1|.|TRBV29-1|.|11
TGCAGCGGGGGTAGGAAGAATGAGCAGTTCTTC
CSGGRKNEQFF
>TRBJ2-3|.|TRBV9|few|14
TGTGCCAGCAGCGCTGGGGGCGGACCAGATACGCAGTATTTT
CASSAGGGPDTQYF
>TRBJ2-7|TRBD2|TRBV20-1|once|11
TGCAGTGCAGAAAAGACTAGCTTGCAGTACTTC
CSAEKTSLQYF
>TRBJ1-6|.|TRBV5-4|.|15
TGTGCCAGCAGCTTATTTACAGGAGTTAATTCACCCCTCCACTTT
CASSLFTGVNSPLHF
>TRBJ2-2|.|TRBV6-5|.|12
TGTGCCAGCAGTACCACGCTCGGGGAGCTGTTTTTT
CASSTTLGELFF
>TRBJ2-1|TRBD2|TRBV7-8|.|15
TGTGCCAGCAGCTTTAGCGGGGGGGCGAGCAATGAGCAGTTCTTC
CASSFSGGASNEQFF
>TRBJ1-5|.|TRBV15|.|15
TGTGCCACCAGCAGAGATCAGGGCAGCTATCAGCCCCAGCATTTT
CATSRDQGSYQPQHF
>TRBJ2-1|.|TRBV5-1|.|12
TGCGCCAGCAGCCTCCCTAGCGATGAGCAGTTCTTC
CASSLPSDEQFF
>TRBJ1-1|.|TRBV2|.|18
TGTGCCAGCAGTGAAACCAGGGGAGGGATGGGCATGAACACTGAAGCTTTCTTT
CASSETRGGMGMNTEAFF
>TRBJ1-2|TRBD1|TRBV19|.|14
TGTGCCAGTAGTTATTCGGGACAGGGGAACGGCTACACCTTC
CASSYSGQGNGYTF
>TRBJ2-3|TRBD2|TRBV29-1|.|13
TGCAGCGCGTGGACTAGCGGGAGTGTAACGCAGTATTTT
CSAWTSGSVTQYF
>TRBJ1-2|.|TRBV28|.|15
TGTGCCAGCAGTTCTCAATTTGGACGGACCTATGGCTACACCTTC
CASSSQFGRTYGYTF
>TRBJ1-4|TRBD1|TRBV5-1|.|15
TGCGCCAGCAGCTTCCGACAGGGGAAAGATAGGAAACTGTTTTTT
CASSFRQGKDRKLFF
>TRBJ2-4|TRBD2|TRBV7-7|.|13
TGTGCCACAGTAGCGGGCGGGCATAACATTCAGTACTTC
CATVAGGHNIQYF
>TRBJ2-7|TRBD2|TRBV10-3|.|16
TGTGCCATCAGTGATACCGGACTAGCGGGAGGTTACGAGCAGTACTTC
CAISDTGLAGGYEQYF
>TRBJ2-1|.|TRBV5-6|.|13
TGTGCCAGCAGCTTGTCAGGGGACAATGAGCAGTTCTTC
CASSLSGDNEQFF
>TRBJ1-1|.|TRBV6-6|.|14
TGTGCCAGCAGTTCCCAAGGGGGGAACACTGAAGCTTTCTTT
CASSSQGGNTEAFF
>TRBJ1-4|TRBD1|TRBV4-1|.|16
TGCGCCAGCAGTTATACAGGGACAGGGACTAATGAAAAACTGTTTTTT
CASSYTGTGTNEKLFF
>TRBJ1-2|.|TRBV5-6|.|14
TGTGCCAGCAGCCTATCCGGGCCCTTATATGGCTACACCTTC
CASSLSGPLYGYTF
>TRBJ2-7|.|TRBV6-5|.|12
TGTGCCAGCAGCCCAAGAGCCTACGAGCAGTACTTC
CASSPRAYEQYF
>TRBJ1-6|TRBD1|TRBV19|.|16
TGTGCCAGTAGTGGGACAGGGAAGTCACCTTTTTCACCCCTCCACTTT
CASSGTGKSPFSPLHF
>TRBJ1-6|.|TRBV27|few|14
TGTGCCAGCGGGCCGGGACGGAGTAATTCACCCCTCCACTTT
CASGPGRSNSPLHF